This T cell receptor beta chain stems from a study of pediatric ulcerative colitis (dated by TCRdb to the late 2010s). Describing the broader study: Nine newly diagnosed, treatment-naive pediatric ulcerative colitis patients and a handful of non-IBD control children each provided paired blood and rectal samples.

During colonoscopy, one to two pinch biopsies were obtained from the rectum for research. The control children had a colonoscopy because IBD was suspected, showed normal endoscopy both macroscopically and histologically, and did not receive an IBD diagnosis during the next year. Rectal biopsies were digested with proteinase K before DNA isolation. The Wizard kit (Promega) was used to extract genomic DNA from the blood and intestinal samples. Results and caveats for the whole study, not just this receptor: Controls, mild-moderate and acute severe colitis patients were separated by rectal repertoire features, and reduced rectal diversity due to clonal expansions was observed in acute severe colitis. The healthy control group was small, consisting of only four individuals. A couple of rectal CDR3 clonotypes were found in every ulcerative colitis patient but in no control. Rectal pinch biopsies may have included blood-derived T cells, especially in patients with overt colitis. Because repertoires came from total lymphocyte DNA, patterns in rare subsets such as regulatory T cells may not be reflected. Significantly higher autologous blood-rectal clonal overlap was found in ulcerative colitis patients than in controls, which suggested increased T cell trafficking to inflamed tissue. For technical reasons, the blood samples of two patients yielded substantially fewer templates, so those samples were excluded from the blood-rectal overlap analysis.

Through the immunoSEQ TRB Survey service, multiplex V and J primers were used to amplify rearranged CDR3 beta regions from genomic DNA. To keep sequencing depth the same across samples, survey-level depth of up to 500,000 reads per sample was applied. The libraries were purified, combined into pools and sequenced with Illumina technology. Per the original workflow: Productive clonality, sample overlap, pairwise scatters, CDR3 beta length, V/D/J gene usage and productiveness were assessed with immunoSEQ online tools. Calculated diversity was defined as the number of unique rearrangements divided by total templates, multiplied by 100, and Shannon and Simpson indices were computed as well. Principal component analysis used the R prcomp function and ggbiplot package on Z-score normalized data. Morisita's index was used to quantify blood-rectal clonal overlap within each subject. The table was pulled from immuneACCESS by TCRdb, which kept in-frame rearrangements only. Such tables lose some clones; where checked, under half of the loss comes from unresolved V genes, and the rest has no known cause. V and J calls and clone size come straight from that table; D and trimming were deduced from the DNA. This sample has some 15,000 clones in its table, and over 60% of those were observed once. Clones ranked in the top ten supply 4% to 5.5% of the sample.

Concerning this clone itself: The clone's antigen remains unknown. No base quality information exists; no much larger clone differs at one position.

The sequence came from a boy aged 10-17 years who was a control in a study of pediatric ulcerative colitis. Sequencing used gut tissue.

The CDR3 amino acid sequence is: CASSFGPNTDTQYF. The sequenced DNA is TGTGCCAGCAGCTTCGGACCGAACACAGATACGCAGTATTTT. Rearrangement joined TRBV7-2 to TRBJ2-3; the D gene identity is not certain. The cysteine opens and the phenylalanine closes a CDR3 of 14 amino acids. The sequence is cut down to CDR3 DNA, 42 bases in frame from base 1. V and J lose 3 bases and 2 bases, and a span of 9 bases separates them. According to the germline V gene, CDR1 reads SGHTA and CDR2 reads FQGNSA.